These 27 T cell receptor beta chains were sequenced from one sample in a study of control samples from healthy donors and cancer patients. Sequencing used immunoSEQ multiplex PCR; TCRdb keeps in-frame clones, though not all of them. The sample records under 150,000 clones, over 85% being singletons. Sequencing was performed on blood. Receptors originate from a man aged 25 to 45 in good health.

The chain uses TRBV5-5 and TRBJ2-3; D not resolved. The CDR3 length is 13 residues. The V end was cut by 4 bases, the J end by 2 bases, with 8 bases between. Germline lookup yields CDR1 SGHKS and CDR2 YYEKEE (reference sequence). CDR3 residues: CASSQTPTDTQYF. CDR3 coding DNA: TGTGCCAGCAGCCAGACACCCACAGATACGCAGTATTTT.

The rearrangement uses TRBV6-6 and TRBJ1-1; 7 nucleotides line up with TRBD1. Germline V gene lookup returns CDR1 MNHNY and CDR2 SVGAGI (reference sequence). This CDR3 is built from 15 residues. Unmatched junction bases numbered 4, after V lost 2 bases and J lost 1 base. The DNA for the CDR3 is TGTGCCAGCAGTTACGAGGGGGCGGGGAACACTGAAGCTTTCTTT. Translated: CASSYEGAGNTEAFF.

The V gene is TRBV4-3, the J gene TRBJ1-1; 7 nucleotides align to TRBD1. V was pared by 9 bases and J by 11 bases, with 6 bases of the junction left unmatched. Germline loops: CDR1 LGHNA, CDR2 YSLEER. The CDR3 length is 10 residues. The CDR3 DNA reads TGCGCCAGAAAACAGGGGCAGGCTTTCTTT. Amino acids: CARKQGQAFF.

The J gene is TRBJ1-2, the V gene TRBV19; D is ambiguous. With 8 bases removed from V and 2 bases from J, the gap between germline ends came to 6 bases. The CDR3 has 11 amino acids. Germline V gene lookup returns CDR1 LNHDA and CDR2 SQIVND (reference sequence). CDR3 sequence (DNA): TGTGCCAGTTGGGCGAACTATGGCTACACCTTC. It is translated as CASWANYGYTF.

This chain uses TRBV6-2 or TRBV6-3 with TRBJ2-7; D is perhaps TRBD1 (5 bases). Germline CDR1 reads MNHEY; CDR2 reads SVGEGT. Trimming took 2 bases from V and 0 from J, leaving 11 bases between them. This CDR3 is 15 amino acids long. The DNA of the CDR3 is TGTGCCAGCAGTTACGACGGGCAGGGCTCCTACGAGCAGTACTTC. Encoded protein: CASSYDGQGSYEQYF.

The CDR3 here is CASSLGGLAGYEQYF. CDR3 bases: TGTGCCAGCAGCTTAGGAGGACTAGCGGGGTACGAGCAGTACTTC. This sequence joins TRBV11-2 and TRBJ2-7; TRBD2 matches 12 bases. The CDR3 sequence is 15 residues long. The J segment lost 4 bases and the V segment lost 1 base, leaving 2 bases of the junction unmatched. Germline assignment: CDR1 SGHAT and CDR2 FQNNGV.

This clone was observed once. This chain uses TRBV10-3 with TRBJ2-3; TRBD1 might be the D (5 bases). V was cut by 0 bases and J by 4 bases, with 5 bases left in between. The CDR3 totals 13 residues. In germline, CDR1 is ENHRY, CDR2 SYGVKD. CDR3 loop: CAISESGPDTQYF. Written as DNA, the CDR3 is TGTGCCATCAGTGAGTCGGGGCCAGATACGCAGTATTTT.

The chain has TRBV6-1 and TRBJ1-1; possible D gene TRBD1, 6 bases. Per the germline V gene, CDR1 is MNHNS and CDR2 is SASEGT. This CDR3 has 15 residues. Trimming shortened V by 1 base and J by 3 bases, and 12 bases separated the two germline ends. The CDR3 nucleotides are TGTGCCAGCAGTGAAGGGACAGAGGGGCACACTGAAGCTTTCTTT. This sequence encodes CASSEGTEGHTEAFF.

The DNA for the CDR3 is TGTGCCAGCAGAACTAGCGGGGGGACAGATACGCAGTATTTT. This encodes CASRTSGGTDTQYF. The gene calls are TRBV7-3 and TRBJ2-3, with 12 nucleotides matching TRBD2. V was clipped by 6 bases and J by 3 bases; unmatched bases: 1. Germline CDR1 reads SGHTA; CDR2 reads FQGTGA. The length of the CDR3 is 14 residues.

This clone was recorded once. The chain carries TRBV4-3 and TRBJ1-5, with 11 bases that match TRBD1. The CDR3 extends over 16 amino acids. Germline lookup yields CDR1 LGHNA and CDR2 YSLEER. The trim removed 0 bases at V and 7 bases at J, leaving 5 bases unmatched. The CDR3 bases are TGCGCCAGCAGCCAAGATTCGGGACAGGGGGGCCAGCCCCAGCATTTT. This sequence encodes CASSQDSGQGGQPQHF.

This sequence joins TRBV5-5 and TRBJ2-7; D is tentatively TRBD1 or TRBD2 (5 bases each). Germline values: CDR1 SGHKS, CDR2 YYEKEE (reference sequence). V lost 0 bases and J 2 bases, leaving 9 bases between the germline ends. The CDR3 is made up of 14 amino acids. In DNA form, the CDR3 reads TGTGCCAGCAGCTTGGCGGTGGGACCCTACGAGCAGTACTTC. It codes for CASSLAVGPYEQYF.

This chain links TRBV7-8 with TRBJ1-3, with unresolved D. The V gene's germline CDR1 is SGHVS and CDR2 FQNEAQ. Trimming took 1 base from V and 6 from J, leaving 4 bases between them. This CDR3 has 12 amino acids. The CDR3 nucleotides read TGTGCCAGCAGCTTAGAAGAAAACACCATATATTTT. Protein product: CASSLEENTIYF.

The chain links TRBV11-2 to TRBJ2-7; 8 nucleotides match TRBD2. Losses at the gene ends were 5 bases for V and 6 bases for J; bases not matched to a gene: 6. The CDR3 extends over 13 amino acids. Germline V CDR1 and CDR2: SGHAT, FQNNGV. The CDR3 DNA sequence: TGTGCCAGCAGCCGGAGCGGGGGAAGCGAGCAGTACTTC. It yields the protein CASSRSGGSEQYF.

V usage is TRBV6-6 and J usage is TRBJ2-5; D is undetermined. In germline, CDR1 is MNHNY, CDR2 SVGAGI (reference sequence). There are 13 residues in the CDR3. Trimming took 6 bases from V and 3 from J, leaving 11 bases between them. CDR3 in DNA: TGTGCCAGCAGCTCGACACTTAAAGAGACCCAGTACTTC. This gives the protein CASSSTLKETQYF.

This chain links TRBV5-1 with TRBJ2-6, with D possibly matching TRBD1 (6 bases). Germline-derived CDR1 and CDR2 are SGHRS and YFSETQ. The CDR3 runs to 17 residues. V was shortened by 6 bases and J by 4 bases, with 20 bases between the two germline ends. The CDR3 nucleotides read TGCGCCAGCACTAGCTTAATTACAGGGTCCGGGGCCAACGTCCTGACTTTC. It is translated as CASTSLITGSGANVLTF.

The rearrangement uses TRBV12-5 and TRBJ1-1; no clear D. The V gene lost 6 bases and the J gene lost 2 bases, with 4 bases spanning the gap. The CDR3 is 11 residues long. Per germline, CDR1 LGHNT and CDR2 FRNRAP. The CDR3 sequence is CASGLNTEAFF. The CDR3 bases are TGTGCTAGTGGGCTCAACACTGAAGCTTTCTTT.

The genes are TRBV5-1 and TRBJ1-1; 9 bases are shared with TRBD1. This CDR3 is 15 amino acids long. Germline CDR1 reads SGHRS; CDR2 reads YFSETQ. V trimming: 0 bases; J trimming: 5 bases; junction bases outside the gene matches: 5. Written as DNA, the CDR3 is TGCGCCAGCAGCTTGGCACAGGGGGCGGGAACTGAAGCTTTCTTT. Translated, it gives CASSLAQGAGTEAFF.

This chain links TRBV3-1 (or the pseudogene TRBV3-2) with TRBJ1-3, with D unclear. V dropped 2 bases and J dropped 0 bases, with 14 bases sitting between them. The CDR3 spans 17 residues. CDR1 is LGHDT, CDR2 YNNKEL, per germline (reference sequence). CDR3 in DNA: TGTGCCAGCAGCCAATTAACATTAAGGACCTCTGGAAACACCATATATTTT. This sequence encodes CASSQLTLRTSGNTIYF.

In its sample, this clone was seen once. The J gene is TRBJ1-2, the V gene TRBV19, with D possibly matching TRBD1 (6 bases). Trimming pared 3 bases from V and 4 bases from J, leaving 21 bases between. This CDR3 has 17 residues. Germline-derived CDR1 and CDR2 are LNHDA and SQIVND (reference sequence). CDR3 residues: CASSIPGQPPPFYGYTF. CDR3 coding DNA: TGTGCCAGTAGTATTCCCGGACAGCCTCCACCTTTCTATGGCTACACCTTC.

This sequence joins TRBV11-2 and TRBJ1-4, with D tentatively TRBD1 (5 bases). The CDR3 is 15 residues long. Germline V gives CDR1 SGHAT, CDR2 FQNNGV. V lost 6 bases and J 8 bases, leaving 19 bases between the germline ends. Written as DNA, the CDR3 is TGTGCCAGCAGTGGTCGGGGCAGTGGTTGGGAAAAACTGTTTTTT. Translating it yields CASSGRGSGWEKLFF.

CDR3 sequence: CAWSAHRDTPLHF. As DNA, the CDR3 is TGTGCCTGGAGTGCGCACCGGGACACTCCCCTCCACTTT. The chain combines TRBV30 with TRBJ1-6, with TRBD1 as a possible D gene (6 bases). Germline V lookup: CDR1 GTSNPN, CDR2 SVGIG (reference sequence). Trimming pared 1 base from V and 13 bases from J, leaving 14 bases between. This CDR3 contains 13 residues.

Here the CDR3 reads CASSLSIGTGIGETQYF. CDR3 DNA: TGTGCCAGCAGTTTATCCATCGGGACAGGGATCGGGGAGACCCAGTACTTC. The chain uses TRBV27 and TRBJ2-5; 9 bases line up with TRBD1. The trim removed 0 bases at V and 5 bases at J, leaving 10 bases unmatched. There are 17 residues in the CDR3. The V gene's germline CDR1 is MNHEY and CDR2 SMNVEV (reference sequence).

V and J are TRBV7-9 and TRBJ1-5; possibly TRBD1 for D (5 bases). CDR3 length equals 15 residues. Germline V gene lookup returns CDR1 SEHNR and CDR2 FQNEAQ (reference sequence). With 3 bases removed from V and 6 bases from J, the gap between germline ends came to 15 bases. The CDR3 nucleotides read TGTGCCAGCAGCTTCGGCGGGGGTTCAGGTCAGCCCCAGCATTTT. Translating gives CASSFGGGSGQPQHF.

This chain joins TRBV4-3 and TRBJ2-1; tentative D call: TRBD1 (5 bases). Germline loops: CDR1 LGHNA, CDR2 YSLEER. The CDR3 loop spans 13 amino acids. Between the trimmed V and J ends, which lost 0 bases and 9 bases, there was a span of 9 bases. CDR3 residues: CASSQEGQGEQFF. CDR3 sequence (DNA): TGCGCCAGCAGCCAAGAAGGGCAGGGTGAGCAGTTCTTC.

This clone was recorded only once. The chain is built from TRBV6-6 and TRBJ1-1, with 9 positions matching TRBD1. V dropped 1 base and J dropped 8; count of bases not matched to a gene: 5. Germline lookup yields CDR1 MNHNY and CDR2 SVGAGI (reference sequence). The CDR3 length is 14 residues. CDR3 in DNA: TGTGCCAGCAGTTACTTTCGACAGGGGGAGGAAGCTTTCTTT. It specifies CASSYFRQGEEAFF.

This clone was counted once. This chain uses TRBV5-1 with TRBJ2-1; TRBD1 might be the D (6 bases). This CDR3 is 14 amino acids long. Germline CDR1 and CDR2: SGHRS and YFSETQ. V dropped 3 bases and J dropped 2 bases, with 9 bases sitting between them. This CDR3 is CASSSGTPYNEQFF. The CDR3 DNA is TGCGCCAGCAGCTCAGGGACACCCTACAATGAGCAGTTCTTC.

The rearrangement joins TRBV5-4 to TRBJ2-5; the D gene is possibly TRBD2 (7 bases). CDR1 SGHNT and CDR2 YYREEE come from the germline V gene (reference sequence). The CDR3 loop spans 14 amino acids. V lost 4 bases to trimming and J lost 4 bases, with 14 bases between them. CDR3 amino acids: CASSLRGAGETQYF. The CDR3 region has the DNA TGTGCCAGCAGCCTACGGGGGGCGGGAGAGACCCAGTACTTC.